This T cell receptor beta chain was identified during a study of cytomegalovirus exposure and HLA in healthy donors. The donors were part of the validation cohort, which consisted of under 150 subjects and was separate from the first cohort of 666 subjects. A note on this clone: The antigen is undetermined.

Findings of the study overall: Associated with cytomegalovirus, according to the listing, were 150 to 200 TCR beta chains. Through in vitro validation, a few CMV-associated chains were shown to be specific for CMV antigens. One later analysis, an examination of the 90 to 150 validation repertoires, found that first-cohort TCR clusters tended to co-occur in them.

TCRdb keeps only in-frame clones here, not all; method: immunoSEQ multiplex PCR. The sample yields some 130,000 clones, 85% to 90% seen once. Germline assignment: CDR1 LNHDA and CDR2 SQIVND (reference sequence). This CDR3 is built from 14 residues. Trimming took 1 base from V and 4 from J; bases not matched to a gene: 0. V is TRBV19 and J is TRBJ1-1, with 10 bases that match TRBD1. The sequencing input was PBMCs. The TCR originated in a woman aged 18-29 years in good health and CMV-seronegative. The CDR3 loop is CASSIGDRGTEAFF. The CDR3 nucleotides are TGTGCCAGTAGTATAGGGGACAGGGGCACTGAAGCTTTCTTT. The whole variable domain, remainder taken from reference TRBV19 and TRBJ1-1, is DGGITQSPKYLFRKEGQNVTLSCEQNLNHDAMYWYRQDPGQGLRLIYYSQIVNDFQKGDIAEGYSVSREKKESFPLTVTSAQKNPTAFYLCASSIGDRGTEAFFGQGTRLTVV.